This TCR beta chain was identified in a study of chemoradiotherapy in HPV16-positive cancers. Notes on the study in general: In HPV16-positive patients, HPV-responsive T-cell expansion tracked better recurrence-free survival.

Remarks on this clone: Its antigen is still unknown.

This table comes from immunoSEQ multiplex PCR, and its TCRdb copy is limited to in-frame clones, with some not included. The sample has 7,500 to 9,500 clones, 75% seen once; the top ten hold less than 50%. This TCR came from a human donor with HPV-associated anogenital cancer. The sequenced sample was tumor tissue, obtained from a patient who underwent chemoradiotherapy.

CDR3 region: CSANEGNEQFF. The CDR3 nucleotides read TGCAGTGCTAACGAGGGCAATGAGCAGTTCTTC. This chain joins TRBV20-1 and TRBJ2-1, with a tentative D call TRBD2 (5 bases). CDR3 length: 11 amino acids. Trimming left V 4 bases short and J 6 bases short, with 7 bases between. In germline, CDR1 is DFQATT, CDR2 SNEGSKA (reference sequence).